The 3 T cell receptor beta chains below were found in one sample sequenced in a study of graft-versus-host responses after intestinal transplantation. The protocol was immunoSEQ multiplex PCR, while the TCRdb copy is restricted to in-frame clones and leaves out a portion. Among approximately 100,000 clones, approximately 85% were seen once, and the ten largest hold about 1.5%. The sequences come from PBMCs, collected 255 days after intestinal transplant. The receptors were sampled from a human patient who received an intestinal transplant, so some T cells may come from the graft donor.

The chain is built from TRBV7-6 and TRBJ2-1, with 16 positions matching TRBD2. The CDR3 consists of 20 residues. Per the germline V gene, CDR1 is SGHVS and CDR2 is FNYEAQ. V was pared by 0 bases and J by 4 bases, with 9 bases of the junction left unmatched. CDR3 bases: TGTGCCAGCAGCTTAGCGCCGGGACTAGCGGGAGGGCGTGTTTACAATGAGCAGTTCTTC. Its translation is CASSLAPGLAGGRVYNEQFF.

V is TRBV27 and J is TRBJ2-7; D is perhaps TRBD2 (6 bases). The CDR3 has 13 amino acids. V gave up 3 bases and J gave up 3 bases, with 9 bases separating them. Germline V lookup: CDR1 MNHEY, CDR2 SMNVEV (reference sequence). DNA for the CDR3: TGTGCCAGCAGTTTCCGGGAGAACTACGAGCAGTACTTC. Translation: CASSFRENYEQYF.

V gene TRBV2 combines with J gene TRBJ2-7; no firm D call. The CDR3 loop spans 11 amino acids. Per the germline V gene, CDR1 is SNHLY and CDR2 is FYNNEI. The V end was cut by 4 bases, the J end by 2 bases, with 3 bases between. As DNA, the CDR3 is TGTGCCAGCAGTGGGCCCTACGAGCAGTACTTC. It yields the protein CASSGPYEQYF. The whole variable domain, remainder taken from reference TRBV2 and TRBJ2-7, is EPEVTQTPSHQVTQMGQEVILRCVPISNHLYFYWYRQILGQKVEFLVSFYNNEISEKSEIFDDQFSVERPDGSNFTLKIRSTKLEDSAMYFCASSGPYEQYFGPGTRLTVT.